This TCR beta chain was documented in a study of blood T cells in healthy people across ages. The authors ran a second PCR of roughly 7 to 11 cycles using a sample-barcoded 5' primer and a J-beta primer mix. In TCRdb, the 5' RACE reads were re-called with MiXCR into one record per CDR3 protein. The sample comprises over a million distinct CDR3 sequences, roughly 45% of which are singletons, and 7.9% rests with the top ten. Total RNA, at least 6 micrograms per sample, came from PBMCs. The CDR3 consists of 15 residues. The sample was blood. J is TRBJ2-1 and V is TRBV21-1; the table's TRBD1 call for D was not verified on the DNA. TRBV21-1 is assigned pseudogene status. The receptor was isolated from a woman under 30 in good health. The CDR3 is CASSTFQGAYNEQFF. The CDR3 DNA follows: TGTGCCAGCAGCACCTTCCAGGGGGCGTACAATGAGCAGTTCTTC.